This T cell receptor beta chain was recovered during a study of neurological immune-mediated disorders. Study outcomes and limitations: On phylogenetic grouping, the repertoires of 18 of 34 multiple sclerosis patients fell within one related-CDR3 cluster, constituting a possible signature. The highest TCR clonal expansion occurred in HTLV-1-associated myelopathy; multiple sclerosis fell below healthy controls.

5'RACE employing 10-nucleotide random UMIs yielded the cDNA. TCRdb passed the 5' RACE reads through MiXCR, listing each CDR3 protein once. Of about 78,000 distinct CDR3 sequences listed, around 4.6% are singletons. This clonotype has a count of ten or more. What it binds is unknown. The TCR was taken from a woman under 40 with multiple sclerosis. What was sequenced was PBMCs.

The CDR3 DNA is TGTGCCAGCAGGTCAGAGGATAACACTGAAGCTTTCTTT. Protein product: CASRSEDNTEAFF. V gene TRBV6-2 or TRBV6-3 combines with J gene TRBJ1-1; D unresolved. Trimming stripped 6 bases from V and 2 bases from J, with 10 bases between. This CDR3 is built from 13 residues. Germline loops: CDR1 MNHEY, CDR2 SVGEGT.